The text below deals with one TCR beta chain. The authors' processing: Amplification with reference gene primers provided the estimates of nucleated cell counts. The repertoire was sequenced with immunoSEQ multiplex PCR; TCRdb's copy has only in-frame clones and lacks some. V, J and clone size were drawn from that table, and D and trimming were deduced from the DNA. The profile shows 200,000 or so clones, approximately 80% of them singletons. This specimen comes from a study of blood T cell repertoires in COVID-19. CDR3 length equals 14 residues. Deletions cut 4 bases from V and 6 bases from J, with 14 bases between. Germline assignment: CDR1 MGHRA and CDR2 YSYEKL.

This receptor was identified in a human donor with acute or convalescent COVID-19. The donor label of this sample is uncertain. The V and J genes are TRBV4-1 and TRBJ2-3, with a weak D call TRBD1 (6 bases). The sample comprised peripheral blood. The CDR3 loop reads CASSLTEGEDTQYF. CDR3 nucleotides: TGCGCCAGCAGCCTGACTGAGGGGGAGGATACGCAGTATTTT.